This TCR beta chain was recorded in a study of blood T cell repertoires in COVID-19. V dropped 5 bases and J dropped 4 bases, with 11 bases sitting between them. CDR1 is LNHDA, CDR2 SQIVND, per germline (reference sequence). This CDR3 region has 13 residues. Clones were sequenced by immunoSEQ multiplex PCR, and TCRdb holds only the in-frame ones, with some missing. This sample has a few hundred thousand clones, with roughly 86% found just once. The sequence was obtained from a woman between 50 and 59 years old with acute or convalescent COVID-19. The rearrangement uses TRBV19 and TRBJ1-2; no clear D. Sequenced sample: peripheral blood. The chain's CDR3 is CASSDLQFYGYTF. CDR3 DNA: TGTGCCAGTAGTGATTTGCAGTTCTATGGCTACACCTTC.